The 14 T cell receptor beta chains in this list originate from one sample, sequenced in a study of tumour-infiltrating T cells in Burkitt lymphoma. Sequencing was performed with immunoSEQ multiplex PCR; in TCRdb, only in-frame clones are kept and a portion is missing. Of about 14,000 clones listed, 25% to 35% were seen once; the top ten hold around 6.4%. Sequencing used tumor tissue. These receptors originate from a human donor with diffuse large B-cell lymphoma.

V usage is TRBV7-2 and J usage is TRBJ2-6; TRBD2 might be the D (5 bases). Germline CDR1 SGHTA, CDR2 FQGNSA. The germline V and J ends were trimmed by 0 bases and 1 base, with 10 bases remaining between them. This CDR3 contains 17 residues. CDR3 coding DNA: TGTGCCAGCAGCTTAGCCTTTCGGGGTTCTGGGGCCAACGTCCTGACTTTC. Translating it yields CASSLAFRGSGANVLTF. Looking up the rest from reference TRBV7-2 and TRBJ2-6 gives the full variable domain: GAGVSQSPSNKVTEKGKDVELRCDPISGHTALYWYRQSLGQGLEFLIYFQGNSAPDKSGLPSDRFSAERTGGSVSTLTIQRTQQEDSAVYLCASSLAFRGSGANVLTFGAGSRLTVL.

The rearrangement joins TRBV19 to TRBJ1-5; 10 bases agree with TRBD1. Germline CDR1 and CDR2: LNHDA and SQIVND (reference sequence). The CDR3 loop spans 17 amino acids. Trimming took 6 bases from V and 7 from J; bases not matched to a gene: 15. For the CDR3, the DNA is TGTGCCAGTAGGCCTTGGGACAGGGGCGTAGCAGGGCAGCCCCAGCATTTT. It codes for CASRPWDRGVAGQPQHF.

This clone has more than one count but fewer than ten. The chain employs TRBV27 and TRBJ2-1, with 9 bases aligning to TRBD2. CDR1 MNHEY and CDR2 SMNVEV come from the germline V gene (reference sequence). With V trimmed by 6 bases and J by 7 bases, 7 bases remained unmatched. The CDR3 covers 14 residues. As DNA, the CDR3 is TGTGCCAGCAGAAGACTAGCGGTAATGAATGAGCAGTTCTTC. It encodes CASRRLAVMNEQFF.

The chain has TRBV28 and TRBJ1-1; D uncertain. CDR3 size: 13 residues. Germline V gives CDR1 MDHEN, CDR2 SYDVKM. V dropped 4 bases and J dropped 2 bases, with 8 bases sitting between them. DNA of the CDR3: TGTGCCAGCAGTTCTCACTTTAACACTGAAGCTTTCTTT. Amino acids: CASSSHFNTEAFF.

This chain connects TRBV15 to TRBJ2-5, with D maybe TRBD1 (6 bases). This CDR3 is built from 15 residues. In germline, CDR1 is LNHNV, CDR2 YYDKDF (reference sequence). V lost 2 bases and J 5 bases, leaving 15 bases between the germline ends. In nucleotides, the CDR3 is TGTGCCACCAGCAGAAACACAGGGTTCTCGGAGACCCAGTACTTC. Translation gives CATSRNTGFSETQYF.

The chain couples TRBV28 to TRBJ1-1, with D possibly matching TRBD1 (5 bases). CDR3 size: 14 residues. Trimming removed 3 bases at V and 4 bases at J, with 12 bases between. The germline V gene encodes CDR1 MDHEN and CDR2 SYDVKM. CDR3 nucleotides: TGTGCCAGCAGTTTCTCACAGGTCGGCACTGAAGCTTTCTTT. It encodes CASSFSQVGTEAFF.

The V call is TRBV29-1, the J call TRBJ2-1; D is undetermined. This CDR3 contains 15 residues. Germline CDR1 and CDR2: SQVTM and ANQGSEA. V lost 4 bases to trimming and J lost 0 bases, with 13 bases between them. The CDR3 DNA reads as TGCAGCGTTGTGGGTTGGGCGAGCTCCTACAATGAGCAGTTCTTC. Translating gives CSVVGWASSYNEQFF.

The V call is TRBV21-1, the J call TRBJ2-3; whether TRBD1, the table's D call, matches the DNA was not checked. TRBV21-1 is recorded as a pseudogene. The CDR3 has 16 amino acids. The CDR3 spells CASSNFYRPSTDTQYF. DNA for the CDR3: TGTGCCAGCAGCAATTTTTACAGGCCTAGCACAGATACGCAGTATTTT.

As DNA, the CDR3 is TGCGCCAGCAGCTTGGCCGGGAAACCCACCGGGGAGCTGTTTTTT. It is translated as CASSLAGKPTGELFF. The chain carries TRBV5-1 and TRBJ2-2; TRBD2 is a possible D gene (5 bases). Germline CDR1 reads SGHRS; CDR2 reads YFSETQ. V shed 0 bases and J shed 4 bases, with 10 bases lying between them. This CDR3 has 15 amino acids.

The V and J genes are TRBV5-1 and TRBJ1-4; 8 nucleotides align to TRBD1. Germline V gene lookup returns CDR1 SGHRS and CDR2 YFSETQ. The CDR3 length is 14 residues. The junction had 7 bases not matched to a gene; V was cut back by 4 bases and J by 8 bases. CDR3 residues: CASSLDRVDEKLFF. The CDR3, as DNA: TGCGCCAGCAGCCTGGACAGGGTCGACGAAAAACTGTTTTTT.

The sample holds a few counts of this clone. The rearrangement links TRBV14 to TRBJ2-1, with a weak D call TRBD2 (6 bases). Per germline, CDR1 SGHDN and CDR2 FVKESK. V lost 4 bases to trimming and J lost 12 bases, with 16 bases between them. This CDR3 contains 13 residues. Here the CDR3 reads CASSRLTGSGQFF. In DNA, the CDR3 is TGTGCCAGCAGCCGATTAACCGGGAGCGGGCAGTTCTTC.

This clone was seen a few times. The V and J genes are TRBV19 and TRBJ2-3; the match to TRBD2 covers 7 bases. V shed 5 bases and J 3 bases; nucleotides not matched to a gene: 8. The CDR3 covers 15 residues. Germline assignment: CDR1 LNHDA and CDR2 SQIVND (reference sequence). This chain's CDR3 is CASSPTGRGTDTQYF. The CDR3 DNA is TGTGCCAGTAGTCCCACTGGGAGGGGTACAGATACGCAGTATTTT.

This chain uses TRBV29-1 with TRBJ2-2; 10 positions agree with TRBD2. The CDR3 is 14 residues long. V gave up 6 bases and J gave up 1 base; unmatched junction bases: 2. Germline CDR1 reads SQVTM; CDR2 reads ANQGSEA. CDR3: CSVRLAGNTGELFF. Here the CDR3 DNA reads TGCAGCGTAAGACTAGCGGGGAACACCGGGGAGCTGTTTTTT.

The chain carries TRBV7-9 and TRBJ2-7; D is uncertain. V lost 0 bases and J 3 bases, leaving 6 bases between the germline ends. The CDR3 has 13 residues. Germline V lookup: CDR1 SEHNR, CDR2 FQNEAQ (reference sequence). CDR3 nucleotide sequence: TGTGCCAGCAGCTTAGCAGGGTACTACGAGCAGTACTTC. It specifies CASSLAGYYEQYF.